This T cell receptor beta chain was sequenced in a study of OX40 agonist ivuxolimab in advanced cancers. Across the study: It was ivuxolimab, an agonistic anti-OX40 (CD134) antibody, that patients were treated with.

In the case of this clone: Its specificity is not known.

General study points: There was clonal expansion of CD4+ and CD8+ blood T cells by week 6 at 0.1 to 3.0 mg/kg.

Profiling relied on immunoSEQ multiplex PCR, and the TCRdb table lists in-frame clones only, not all of them. Of about 64,000 clones listed, 80% to 90% are singletons. Germline CDR1 and CDR2: SGHVS and FQNEAQ. Trimming stripped 1 base from V and 4 bases from J, with 8 bases between. CDR3 length: 13 amino acids. The J gene is TRBJ2-7, the V gene TRBV7-8, with D unclear. The specimen was CD4+ or CD8+ T cells sorted from blood, collected in a trial of the OX40 agonist ivuxolimab. This TCR came from an adult with an advanced solid tumor such as melanoma, head and neck, liver or kidney cancer. In DNA, the CDR3 is TGTGCCAGCAGCTTAGAGGCAGCATACGAGCAGTACTTC. Protein sequence: CASSLEAAYEQYF.